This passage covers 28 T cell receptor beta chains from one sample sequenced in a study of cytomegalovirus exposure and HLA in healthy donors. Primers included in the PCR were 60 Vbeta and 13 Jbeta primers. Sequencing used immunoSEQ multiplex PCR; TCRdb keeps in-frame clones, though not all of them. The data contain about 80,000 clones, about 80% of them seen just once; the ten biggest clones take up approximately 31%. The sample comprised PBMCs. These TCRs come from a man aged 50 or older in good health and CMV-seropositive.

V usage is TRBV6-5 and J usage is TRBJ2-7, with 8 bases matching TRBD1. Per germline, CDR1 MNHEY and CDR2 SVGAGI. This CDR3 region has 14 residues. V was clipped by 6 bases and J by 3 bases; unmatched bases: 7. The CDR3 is CASRPTGDLYEQYF. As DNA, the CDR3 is TGTGCCAGCAGACCGACAGGGGATCTCTACGAGCAGTACTTC.

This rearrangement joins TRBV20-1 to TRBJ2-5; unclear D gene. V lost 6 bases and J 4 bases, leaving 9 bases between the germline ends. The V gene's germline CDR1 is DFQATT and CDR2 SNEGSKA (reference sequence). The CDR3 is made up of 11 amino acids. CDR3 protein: CSARSLETQYF. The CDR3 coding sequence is TGCAGTGCCCGGTCATTAGAGACCCAGTACTTC.

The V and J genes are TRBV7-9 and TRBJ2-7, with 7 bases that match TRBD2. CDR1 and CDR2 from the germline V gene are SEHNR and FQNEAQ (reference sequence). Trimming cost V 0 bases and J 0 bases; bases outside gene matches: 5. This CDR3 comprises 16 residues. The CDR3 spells CASSLAASGHSYEQYF. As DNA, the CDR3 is TGTGCCAGCAGCTTAGCAGCTAGCGGCCACTCCTACGAGCAGTACTTC.

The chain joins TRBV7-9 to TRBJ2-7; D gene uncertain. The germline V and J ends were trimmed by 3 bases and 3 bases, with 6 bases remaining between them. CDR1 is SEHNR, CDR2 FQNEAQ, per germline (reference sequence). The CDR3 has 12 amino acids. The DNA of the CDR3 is TGTGCCAGCAGCTTTTCACACTACGAGCAGTACTTC. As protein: CASSFSHYEQYF.

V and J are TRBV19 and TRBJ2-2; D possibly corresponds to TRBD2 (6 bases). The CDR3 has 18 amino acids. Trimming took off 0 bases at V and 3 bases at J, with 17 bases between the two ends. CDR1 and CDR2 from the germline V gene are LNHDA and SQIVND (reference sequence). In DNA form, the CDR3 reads TGTGCCAGTAGTATAGATCTATACAAGGGACTTTACACCGGGGAGCTGTTTTTT. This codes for CASSIDLYKGLYTGELFF.

In nucleotides, the CDR3 is TGTGCCAGCAGTCCCGGGACAGACGGCGAGCAGTACTTC. It is translated as CASSPGTDGEQYF. V and J are TRBV25-1 and TRBJ2-7; 7 bases align to TRBD1. V trimming: 5 bases; J trimming: 6 bases; junction bases outside the gene matches: 7. The V gene's germline CDR1 is MGHDK and CDR2 SYGVNS. CDR3 length: 13 amino acids.

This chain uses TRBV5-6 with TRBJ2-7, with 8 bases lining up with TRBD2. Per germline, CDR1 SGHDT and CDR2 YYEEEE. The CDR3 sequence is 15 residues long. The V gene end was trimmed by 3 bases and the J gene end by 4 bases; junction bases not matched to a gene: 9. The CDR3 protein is CASSSASGFSYEQYF. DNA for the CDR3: TGTGCCAGCAGCTCCGCTAGCGGGTTTTCTTACGAGCAGTACTTC.

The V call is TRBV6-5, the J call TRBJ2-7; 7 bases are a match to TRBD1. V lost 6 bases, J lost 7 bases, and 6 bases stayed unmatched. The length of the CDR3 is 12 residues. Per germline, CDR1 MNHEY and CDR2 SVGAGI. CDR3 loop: CASRRGGEEQYF. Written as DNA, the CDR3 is TGTGCCAGCAGGCGAGGGGGCGAAGAGCAGTACTTC.

The CDR3 sequence is CSALTGGEQFF. CDR3 sequence (DNA): TGCAGTGCCCTTACAGGGGGCGAACAGTTCTTC. This rearrangement joins TRBV20-1 to TRBJ2-1, with 9 bases aligning to TRBD1. J was trimmed by 13 bases and V by 6 bases; bases with no gene match: 7. Germline V gene sequence: CDR1 DFQATT, CDR2 SNEGSKA (reference sequence). The CDR3 covers 11 residues.

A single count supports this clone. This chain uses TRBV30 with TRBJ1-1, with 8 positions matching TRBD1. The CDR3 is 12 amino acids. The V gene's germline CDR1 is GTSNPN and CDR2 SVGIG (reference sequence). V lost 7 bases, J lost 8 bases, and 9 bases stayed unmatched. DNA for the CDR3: TGTGCCTTTTCAGGGGGCGCGGGGGAAGCTTTCTTT. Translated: CAFSGGAGEAFF.

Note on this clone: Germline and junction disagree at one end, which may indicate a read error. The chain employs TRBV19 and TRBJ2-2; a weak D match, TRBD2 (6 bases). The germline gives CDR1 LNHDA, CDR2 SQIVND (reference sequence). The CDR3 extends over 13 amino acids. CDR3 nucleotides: TGTGCCAGTAGTAGGACGGTCACCGGGGGGCTGTTTTTT. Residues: CASSRTVTGGLFF.

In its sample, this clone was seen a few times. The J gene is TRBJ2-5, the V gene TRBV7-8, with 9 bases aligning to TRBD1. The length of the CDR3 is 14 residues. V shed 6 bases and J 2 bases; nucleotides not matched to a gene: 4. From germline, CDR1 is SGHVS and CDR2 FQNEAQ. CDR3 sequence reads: CASRPDRGQETQYF. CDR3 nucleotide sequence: TGTGCCAGCAGACCCGACAGGGGGCAAGAGACCCAGTACTTC.

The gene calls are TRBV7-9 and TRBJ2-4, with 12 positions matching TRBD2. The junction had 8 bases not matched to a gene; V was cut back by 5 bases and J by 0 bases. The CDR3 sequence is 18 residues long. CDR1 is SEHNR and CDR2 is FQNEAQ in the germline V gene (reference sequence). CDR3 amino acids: CASSPRTSGELAKNIQYF. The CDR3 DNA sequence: TGTGCCAGCAGCCCCCGGACTAGCGGGGAGCTAGCCAAAAACATTCAGTACTTC.

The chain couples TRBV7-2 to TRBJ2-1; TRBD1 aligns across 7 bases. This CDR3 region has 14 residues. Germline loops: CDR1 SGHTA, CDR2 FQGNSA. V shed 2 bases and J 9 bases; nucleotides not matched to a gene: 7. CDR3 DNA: TGTGCCAGCAGCTTATGGGACAGAACAGGTGAGCAGTTCTTC. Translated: CASSLWDRTGEQFF.

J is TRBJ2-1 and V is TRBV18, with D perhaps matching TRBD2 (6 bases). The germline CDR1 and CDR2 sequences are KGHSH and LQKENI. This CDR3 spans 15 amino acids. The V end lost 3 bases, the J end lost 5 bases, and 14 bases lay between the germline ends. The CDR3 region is CASSPRGALHNEQFF. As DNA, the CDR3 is TGTGCCAGCTCACCCCGCGGGGCGCTCCACAATGAGCAGTTCTTC.

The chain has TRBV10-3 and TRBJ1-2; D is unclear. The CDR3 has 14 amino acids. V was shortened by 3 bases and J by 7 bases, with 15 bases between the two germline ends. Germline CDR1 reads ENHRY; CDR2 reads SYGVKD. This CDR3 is CAISDGIQPSGYTF. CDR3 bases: TGTGCCATCAGTGACGGGATCCAGCCGTCTGGCTACACCTTC.

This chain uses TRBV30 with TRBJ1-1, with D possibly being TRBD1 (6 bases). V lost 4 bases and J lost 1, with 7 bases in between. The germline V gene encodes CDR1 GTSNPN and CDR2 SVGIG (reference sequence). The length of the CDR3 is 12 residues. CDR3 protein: CAWKDRNTEAFF. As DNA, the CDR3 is TGTGCCTGGAAGGACAGGAACACTGAAGCTTTCTTT.

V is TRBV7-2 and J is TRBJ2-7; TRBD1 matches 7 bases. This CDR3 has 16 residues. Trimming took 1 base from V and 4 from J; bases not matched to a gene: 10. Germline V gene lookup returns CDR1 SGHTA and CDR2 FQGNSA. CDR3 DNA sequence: TGTGCCAGCAGCTTAGGGACAGGCCTTCTCTTATACGAGCAGTACTTC. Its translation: CASSLGTGLLLYEQYF.

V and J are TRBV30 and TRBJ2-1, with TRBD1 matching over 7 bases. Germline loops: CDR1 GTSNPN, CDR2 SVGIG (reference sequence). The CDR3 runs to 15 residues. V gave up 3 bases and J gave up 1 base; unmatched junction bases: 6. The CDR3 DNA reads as TGTGCCTGGAGCATGAGACAGGGTTCCTACAATGAGCAGTTCTTC. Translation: CAWSMRQGSYNEQFF.

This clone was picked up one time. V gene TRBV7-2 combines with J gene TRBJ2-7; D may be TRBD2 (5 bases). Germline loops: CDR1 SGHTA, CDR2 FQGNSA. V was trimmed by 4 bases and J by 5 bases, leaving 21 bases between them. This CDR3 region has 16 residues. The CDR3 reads CASSSSRSNLSDEQYF. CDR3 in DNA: TGTGCCAGCAGCTCTAGCCGGTCAAATCTGTCCGACGAGCAGTACTTC.

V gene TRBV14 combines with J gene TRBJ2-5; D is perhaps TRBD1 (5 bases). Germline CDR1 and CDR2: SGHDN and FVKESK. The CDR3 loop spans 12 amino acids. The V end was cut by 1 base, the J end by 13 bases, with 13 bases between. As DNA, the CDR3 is TGTGCCAGCAGCCAAGGTCCAGGGTCCCGGTACTTC. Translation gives CASSQGPGSRYF.

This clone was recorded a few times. The CDR3 nucleotides are TGTGCCAGCAGCTTGGACAGGGACTATGGCTACACCTTC. Its translation: CASSLDRDYGYTF. The rearrangement joins TRBV5-5 to TRBJ1-2, with D possibly matching TRBD1 (6 bases). The CDR3 runs to 13 residues. Germline V gives CDR1 SGHKS, CDR2 YYEKEE (reference sequence). Trimming shortened V by 0 bases and J by 3 bases, and 6 bases separated the two germline ends. The full variable domain, rest sourced from reference TRBV5-5 and TRBJ1-2, is DAGVTQSPTHLIKTRGQQVTLRCSPISGHKSVSWYQQVLGQGPQFIFQYYEKEERGRGNFPDRFSARQFPNYSSELNVNALLLGDSALYLCASSLDRDYGYTFGSGTRLTVV.

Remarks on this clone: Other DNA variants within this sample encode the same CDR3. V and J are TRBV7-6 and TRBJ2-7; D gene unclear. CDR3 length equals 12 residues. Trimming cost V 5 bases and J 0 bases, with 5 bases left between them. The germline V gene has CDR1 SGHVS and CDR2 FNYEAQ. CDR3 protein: CASSHSSYEQYF. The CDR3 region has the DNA TGTGCCAGCAGCCACAGCTCCTACGAGCAGTACTTC.

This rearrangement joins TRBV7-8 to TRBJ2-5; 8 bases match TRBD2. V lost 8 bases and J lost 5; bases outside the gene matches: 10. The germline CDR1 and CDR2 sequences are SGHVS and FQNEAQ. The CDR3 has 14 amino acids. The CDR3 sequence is CASGPQAGDETQYF. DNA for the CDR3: TGTGCCAGCGGGCCCCAAGCGGGAGATGAGACCCAGTACTTC.

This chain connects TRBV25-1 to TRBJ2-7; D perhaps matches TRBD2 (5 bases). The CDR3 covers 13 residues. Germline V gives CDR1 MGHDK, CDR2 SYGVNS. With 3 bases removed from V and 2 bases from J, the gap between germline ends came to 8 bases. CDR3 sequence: CASSDYGTYEQYF. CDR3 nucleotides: TGTGCCAGCAGTGATTACGGGACCTACGAGCAGTACTTC.

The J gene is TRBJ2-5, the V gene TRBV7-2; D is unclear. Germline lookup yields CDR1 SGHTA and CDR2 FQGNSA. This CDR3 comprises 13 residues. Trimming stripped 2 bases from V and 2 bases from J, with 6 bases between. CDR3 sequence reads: CASSLMSQETQYF. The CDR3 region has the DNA TGTGCCAGCAGCTTAATGTCTCAAGAGACCCAGTACTTC. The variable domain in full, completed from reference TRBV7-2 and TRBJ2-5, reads GAGVSQSPSNKVTEKGKDVELRCDPISGHTALYWYRQSLGQGLEFLIYFQGNSAPDKSGLPSDRFSAERTGGSVSTLTIQRTQQEDSAVYLCASSLMSQETQYFGPGTRLLVL.

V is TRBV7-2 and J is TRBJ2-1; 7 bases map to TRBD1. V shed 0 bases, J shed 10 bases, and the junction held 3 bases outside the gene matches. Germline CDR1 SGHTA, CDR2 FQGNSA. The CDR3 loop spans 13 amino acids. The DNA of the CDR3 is TGTGCCAGCAGCTTAGCAGGGGGCGGCGAGCAGTTCTTC. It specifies CASSLAGGGEQFF.

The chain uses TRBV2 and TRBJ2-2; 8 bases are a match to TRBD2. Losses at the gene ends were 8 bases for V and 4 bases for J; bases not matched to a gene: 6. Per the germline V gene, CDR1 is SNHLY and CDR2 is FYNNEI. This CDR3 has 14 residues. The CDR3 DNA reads TGTGCCAGCCGAGCGGGAGCGGGCACCGGGGAGCTGTTTTTT. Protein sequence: CASRAGAGTGELFF.